These T cell receptor beta chains were read from a single sample in a study of blood T cells in healthy people across ages. TCRdb ran MiXCR on the 5' RACE reads and lists one entry per CDR3 protein. The table shows about 730,000 distinct CDR3 sequences, with roughly 45% occurring only once. Sequencing input: blood. The receptors shown here come from a woman aged 55-70 years in good health. The CDR3 runs from the conserved cysteine through the conserved F or W. Fields, in order: V gene, CDR3 protein.

TRBV20-1 | CSARDGTSGQETQYF
TRBV7-9 | CASSRPGSSYEQYF
TRBV18 | CASSPLGQVADTQYF
TRBV2 | CASSVNRGLETQYF
TRBV7-6 | CASSSLTSGEQYF
TRBV7-2 | CASSSQTTGEKLFF
TRBV12-3/TRBV12-4 | CASSSPQGQGATNEKLFF
TRBV10-3 | CAISEYRDNEQFF
TRBV10-3 | CAIRQGVGSYGQYF
TRBV20-1 | CSARGIRSSSYEQYF
TRBV20-1 | CSASDRPNEKLFF